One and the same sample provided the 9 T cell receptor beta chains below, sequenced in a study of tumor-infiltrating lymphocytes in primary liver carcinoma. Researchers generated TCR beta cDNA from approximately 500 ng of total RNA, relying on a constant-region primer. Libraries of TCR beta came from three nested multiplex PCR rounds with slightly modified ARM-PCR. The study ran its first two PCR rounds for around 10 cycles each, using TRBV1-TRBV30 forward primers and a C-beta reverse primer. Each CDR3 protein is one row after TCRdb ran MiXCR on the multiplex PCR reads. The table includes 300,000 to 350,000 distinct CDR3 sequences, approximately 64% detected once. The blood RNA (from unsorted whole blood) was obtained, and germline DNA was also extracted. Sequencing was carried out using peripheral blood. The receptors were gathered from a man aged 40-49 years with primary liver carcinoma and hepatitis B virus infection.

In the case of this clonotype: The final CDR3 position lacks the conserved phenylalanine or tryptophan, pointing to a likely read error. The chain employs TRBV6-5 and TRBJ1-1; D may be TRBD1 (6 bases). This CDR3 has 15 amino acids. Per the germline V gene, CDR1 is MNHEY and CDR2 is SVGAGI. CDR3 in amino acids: CASSYPRGGNTEAFS. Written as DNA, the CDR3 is TGTGCTAGCAGCTACCCGAGGGGGGGGAACACTGAAGCTTTCTCT.

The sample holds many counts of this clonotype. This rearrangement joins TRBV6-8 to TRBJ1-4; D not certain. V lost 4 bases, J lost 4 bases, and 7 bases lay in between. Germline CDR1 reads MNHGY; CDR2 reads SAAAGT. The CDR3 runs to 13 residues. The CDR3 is CASSSEINEKLFF. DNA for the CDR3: TGTGCCAGCAGTTCAGAGATTAATGAAAAACTGTTTTTT.

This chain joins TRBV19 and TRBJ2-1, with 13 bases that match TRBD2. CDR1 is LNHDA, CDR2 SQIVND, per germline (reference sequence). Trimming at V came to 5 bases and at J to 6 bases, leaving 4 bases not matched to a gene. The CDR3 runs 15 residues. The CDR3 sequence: CASSLTSGRFNEQFF. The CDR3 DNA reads TGTGCCAGTAGTTTGACTAGCGGGAGGTTCAATGAGCAGTTCTTC.

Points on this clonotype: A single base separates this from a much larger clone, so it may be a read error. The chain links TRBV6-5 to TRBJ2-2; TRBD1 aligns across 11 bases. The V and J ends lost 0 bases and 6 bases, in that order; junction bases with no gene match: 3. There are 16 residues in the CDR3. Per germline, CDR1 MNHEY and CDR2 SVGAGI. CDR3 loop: CASSYSGQGGAGELFF. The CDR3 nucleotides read TGTGCCAGCAGTTACTCGGGACAGGGGGGCGCCGGGGAGCTGTTTTTT.

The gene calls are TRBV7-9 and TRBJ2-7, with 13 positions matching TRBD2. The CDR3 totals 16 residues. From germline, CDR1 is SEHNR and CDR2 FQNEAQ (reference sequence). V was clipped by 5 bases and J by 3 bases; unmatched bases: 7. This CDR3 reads CASSPRTSGSIYEQYF. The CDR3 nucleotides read TGTGCCAGCAGCCCCCGGACTAGCGGGAGTATCTACGAGCAGTACTTC.

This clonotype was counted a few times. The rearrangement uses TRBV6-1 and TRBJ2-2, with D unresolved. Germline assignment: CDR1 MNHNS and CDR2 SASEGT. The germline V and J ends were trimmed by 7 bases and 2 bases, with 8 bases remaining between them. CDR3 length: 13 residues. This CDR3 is CASTQGNTGELFF. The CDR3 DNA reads TGTGCCAGCACCCAAGGAAACACCGGGGAGCTGTTTTTT.

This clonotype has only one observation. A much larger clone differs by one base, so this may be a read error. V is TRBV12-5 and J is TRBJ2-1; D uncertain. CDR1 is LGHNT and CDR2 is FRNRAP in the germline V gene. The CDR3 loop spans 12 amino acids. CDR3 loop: CASGLGQNEQLF. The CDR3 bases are TGTGCTAGTGGTTTGGGACAAAATGAGCAGCTCTTC.

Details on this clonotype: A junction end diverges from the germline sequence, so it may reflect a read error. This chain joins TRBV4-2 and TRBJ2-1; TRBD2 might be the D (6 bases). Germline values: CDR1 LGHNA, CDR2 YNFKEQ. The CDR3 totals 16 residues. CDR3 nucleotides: TGCGCCAGCAGCCGAGAAAGCCGCGGGGATTACAATCAGCAGTTCTTC. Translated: CASSRESRGDYNQQFF.

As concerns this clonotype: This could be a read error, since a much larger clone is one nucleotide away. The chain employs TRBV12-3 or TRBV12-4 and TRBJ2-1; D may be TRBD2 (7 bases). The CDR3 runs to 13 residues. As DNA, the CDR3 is TGTGTCAGCAGCCGCGGGGGCCACAATGAGCAGTTCTTC. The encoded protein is CVSSRGGHNEQFF.